Below, one TCR beta chain is given with its context. Its antigen is as yet unknown. Naive CD8 cells lacked CD45RO and underwent positive selection for CCR7, leaving out terminally differentiated effector memory CD45RA+ cells. Participating donors were healthy, HIV-negative adults free of recent acute infections or vaccinations. These data belong to a study of shared clonotypes between healthy human individuals. Study in general: Donor ages ranged 18 to 49 years: a couple of women, a few men. Three plates were used per donor for CD4 naive, three for CD4 memory, two for CD8 naive and one for CD8 memory.

From germline, CDR1 is SGDLS and CDR2 YYNGEE. The V and J ends lost 4 bases and 4 bases respectively, with 14 bases between them. The CDR3 runs 14 residues. Study-level points and caveats: Richness estimates generally favored naive over memory subsets.

Sequenced by immunoSEQ multiplex PCR; TCRdb stores in-frame clones only, minus some. The data show about 680,000 clones, about 90% seen once. The clonotype comes from a man aged 25 to 40 in good health. V gene TRBV9 combines with J gene TRBJ2-5, with D perhaps TRBD2 (5 bases). Sequencing used naive CD8+ T cells sorted from blood. The CDR3 DNA reads as TGTGCCAGCAGCTCGGGGTGGGGAGCAGAGACCCAGTACTTC. Translation gives CASSSGWGAETQYF.